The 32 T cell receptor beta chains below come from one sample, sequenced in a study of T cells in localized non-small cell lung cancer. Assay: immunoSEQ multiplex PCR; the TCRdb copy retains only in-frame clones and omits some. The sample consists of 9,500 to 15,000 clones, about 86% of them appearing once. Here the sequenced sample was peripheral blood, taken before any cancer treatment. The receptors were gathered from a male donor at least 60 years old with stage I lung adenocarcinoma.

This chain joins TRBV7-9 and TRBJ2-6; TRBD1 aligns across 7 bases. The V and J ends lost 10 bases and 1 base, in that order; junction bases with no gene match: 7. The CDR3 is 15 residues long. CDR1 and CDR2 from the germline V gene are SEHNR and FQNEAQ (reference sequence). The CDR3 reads CANHLQGSGANVLTF. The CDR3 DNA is TGTGCCAACCATTTACAGGGGTCTGGGGCCAACGTCCTGACTTTC.

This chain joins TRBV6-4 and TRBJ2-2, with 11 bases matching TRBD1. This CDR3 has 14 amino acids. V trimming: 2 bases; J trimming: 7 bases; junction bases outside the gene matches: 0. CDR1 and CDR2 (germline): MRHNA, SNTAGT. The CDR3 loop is CASSDGTGGGELFF. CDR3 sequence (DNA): TGTGCCAGCAGTGACGGGACAGGGGGCGGGGAGCTGTTTTTT.

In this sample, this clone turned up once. The CDR3 sequence: CATSMKRGGATNEKLFF. CDR3 bases: TGTGCCACCAGCATGAAGCGGGGGGGGGCTACTAATGAAAAACTGTTTTTT. The chain uses TRBV15 and TRBJ1-4; TRBD1 is a possible D gene (6 bases). The CDR3 is 17 amino acids. CDR1 is LNHNV and CDR2 is YYDKDF in the germline V gene (reference sequence). Deletions cut 4 bases from V and 2 bases from J, with 17 bases between.

The CDR3 nucleotides are TGTGCCAGCAGCCAGAGACCCAGGGAAAGCTCCTACAATGAGCAGTTCTTC. Residues: CASSQRPRESSYNEQFF. The chain uses TRBV7-8 and TRBJ2-1, with a tentative D call TRBD1 (5 bases). The CDR3 has 17 amino acids. V lost 5 bases, J lost 0 bases, and 17 bases lay in between. Germline-derived CDR1 and CDR2 are SGHVS and FQNEAQ.

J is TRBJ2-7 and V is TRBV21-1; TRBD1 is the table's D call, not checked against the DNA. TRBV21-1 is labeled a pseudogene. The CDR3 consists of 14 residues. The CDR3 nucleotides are TGTGCCAGCAGCAAAGCTGCCAGGACCTACGAGCAGTACTTC. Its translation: CASSKAARTYEQYF.

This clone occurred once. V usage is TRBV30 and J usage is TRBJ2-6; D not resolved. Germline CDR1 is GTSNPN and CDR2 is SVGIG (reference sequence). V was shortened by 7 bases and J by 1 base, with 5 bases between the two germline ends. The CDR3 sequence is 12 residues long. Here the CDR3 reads CASASGANVLTF. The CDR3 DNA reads TGTGCCTCCGCTTCTGGGGCCAACGTCCTGACTTTC.

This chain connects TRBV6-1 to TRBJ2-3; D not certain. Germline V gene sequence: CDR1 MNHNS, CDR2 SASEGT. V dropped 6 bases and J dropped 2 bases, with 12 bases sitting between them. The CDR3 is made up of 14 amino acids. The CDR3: CASSGRIFTDTQYF. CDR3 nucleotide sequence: TGTGCCAGCAGCGGACGGATCTTCACAGATACGCAGTATTTT.

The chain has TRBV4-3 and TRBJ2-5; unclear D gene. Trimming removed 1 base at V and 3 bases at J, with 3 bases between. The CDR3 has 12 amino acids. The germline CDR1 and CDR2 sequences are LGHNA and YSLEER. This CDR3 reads CASSQGKETQYF. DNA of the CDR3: TGCGCCAGCAGCCAAGGTAAAGAGACCCAGTACTTC.

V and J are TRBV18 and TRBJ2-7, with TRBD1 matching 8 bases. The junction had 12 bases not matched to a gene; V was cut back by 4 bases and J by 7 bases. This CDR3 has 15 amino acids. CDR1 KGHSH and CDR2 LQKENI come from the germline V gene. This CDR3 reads CASSLSGQGRGEQYF. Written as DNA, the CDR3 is TGTGCCAGCTCACTCTCCGGACAGGGACGGGGTGAGCAGTACTTC.

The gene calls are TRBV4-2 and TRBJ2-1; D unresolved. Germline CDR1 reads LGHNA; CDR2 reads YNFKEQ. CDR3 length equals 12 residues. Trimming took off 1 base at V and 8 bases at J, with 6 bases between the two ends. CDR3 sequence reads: CASSQVDDEQFF. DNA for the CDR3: TGTGCCAGCAGCCAAGTAGACGATGAGCAGTTCTTC.

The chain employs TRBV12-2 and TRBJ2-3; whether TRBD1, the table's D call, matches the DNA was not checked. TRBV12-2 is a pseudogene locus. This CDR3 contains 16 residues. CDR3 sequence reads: CASRNAGDRVTDTQYF. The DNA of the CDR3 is TGTGCAAGTCGGAACGCAGGGGACAGGGTCACAGATACGCAGTATTTT.

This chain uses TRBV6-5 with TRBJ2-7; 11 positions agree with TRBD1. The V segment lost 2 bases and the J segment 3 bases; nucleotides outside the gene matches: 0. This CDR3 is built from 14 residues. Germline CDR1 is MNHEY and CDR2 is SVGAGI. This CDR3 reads CASSYGTGGYEQYF. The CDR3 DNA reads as TGTGCCAGCAGTTACGGGACAGGGGGCTACGAGCAGTACTTC.

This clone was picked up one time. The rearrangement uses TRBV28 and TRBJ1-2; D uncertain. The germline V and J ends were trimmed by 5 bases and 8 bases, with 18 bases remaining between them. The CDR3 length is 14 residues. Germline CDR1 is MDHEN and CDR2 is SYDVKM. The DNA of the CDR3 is TGTGCCAGCAGTGGGCAGACAAAACGAGGGGGCTACACCTTC. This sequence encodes CASSGQTKRGGYTF.

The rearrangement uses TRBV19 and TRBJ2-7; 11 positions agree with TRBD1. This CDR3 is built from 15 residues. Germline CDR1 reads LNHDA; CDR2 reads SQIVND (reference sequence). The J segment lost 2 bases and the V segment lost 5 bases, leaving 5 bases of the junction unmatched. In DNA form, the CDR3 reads TGTGCCAGTAGTGTCGGGACAGGGGGACCCTACGAGCAGTACTTC. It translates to CASSVGTGGPYEQYF.

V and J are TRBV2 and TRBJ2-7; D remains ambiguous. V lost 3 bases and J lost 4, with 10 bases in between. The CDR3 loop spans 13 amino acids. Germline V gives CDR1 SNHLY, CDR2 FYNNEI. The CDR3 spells CASSEYRLYEQYF. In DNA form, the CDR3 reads TGTGCCAGCAGTGAGTACCGACTGTACGAGCAGTACTTC. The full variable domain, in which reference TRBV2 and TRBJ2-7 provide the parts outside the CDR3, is EPEVTQTPSHQVTQMGQEVILRCVPISNHLYFYWYRQILGQKVEFLVSFYNNEISEKSEIFDDQFSVERPDGSNFTLKIRSTKLEDSAMYFCASSEYRLYEQYFGPGTRLTVT.

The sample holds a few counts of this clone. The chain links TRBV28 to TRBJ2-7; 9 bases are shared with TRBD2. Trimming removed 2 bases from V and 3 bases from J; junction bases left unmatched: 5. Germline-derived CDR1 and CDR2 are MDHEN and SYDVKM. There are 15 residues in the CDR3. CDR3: CASSLTSGSNYEQYF. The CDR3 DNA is TGTGCCAGCAGTTTAACTAGCGGGTCCAACTACGAGCAGTACTTC.

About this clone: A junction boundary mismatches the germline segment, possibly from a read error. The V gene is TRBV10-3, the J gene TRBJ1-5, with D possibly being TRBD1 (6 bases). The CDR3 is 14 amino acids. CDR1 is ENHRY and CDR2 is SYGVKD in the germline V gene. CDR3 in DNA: TGTGCCAGCAGTCCGGACAGAGTTAATCAGCCCCAGCATTTT. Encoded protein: CASSPDRVNQPQHF.

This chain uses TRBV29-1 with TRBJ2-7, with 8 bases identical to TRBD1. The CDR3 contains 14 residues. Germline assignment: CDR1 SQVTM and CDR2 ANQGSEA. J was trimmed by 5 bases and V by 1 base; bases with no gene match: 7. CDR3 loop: CSVEGRDRQNEQYF. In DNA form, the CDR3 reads TGCAGCGTTGAAGGCCGGGACAGGCAAAACGAGCAGTACTTC.

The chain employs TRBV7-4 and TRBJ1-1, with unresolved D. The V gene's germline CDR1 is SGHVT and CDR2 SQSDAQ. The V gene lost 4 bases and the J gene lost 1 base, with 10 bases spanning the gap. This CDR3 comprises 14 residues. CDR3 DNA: TGTGCCAGCAGCTCCGGACTGACGAACACTGAAGCTTTCTTT. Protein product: CASSSGLTNTEAFF.

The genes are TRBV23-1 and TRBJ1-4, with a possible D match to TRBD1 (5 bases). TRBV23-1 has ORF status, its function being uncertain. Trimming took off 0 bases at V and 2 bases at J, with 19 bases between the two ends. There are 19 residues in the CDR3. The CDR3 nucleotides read TGCGCCAGCAGTCAATCCGCGCCGGGGACTAGTTTCACTAATGAAAAACTGTTTTTT. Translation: CASSQSAPGTSFTNEKLFF.

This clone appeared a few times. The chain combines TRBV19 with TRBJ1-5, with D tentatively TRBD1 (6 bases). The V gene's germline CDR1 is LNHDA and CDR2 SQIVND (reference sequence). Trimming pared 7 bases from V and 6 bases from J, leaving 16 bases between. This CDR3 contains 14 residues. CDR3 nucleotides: TGTGCCAGTACTAAATTACAGGGTTTTCAGCCCCAGCATTTT. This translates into CASTKLQGFQPQHF.

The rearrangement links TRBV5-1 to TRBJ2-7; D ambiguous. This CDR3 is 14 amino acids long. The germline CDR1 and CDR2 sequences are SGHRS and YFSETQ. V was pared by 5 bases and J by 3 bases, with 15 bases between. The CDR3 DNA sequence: TGCGCCAGCAGTACCTATGACCCGGACTACGAGCAGTACTTC. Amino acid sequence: CASSTYDPDYEQYF. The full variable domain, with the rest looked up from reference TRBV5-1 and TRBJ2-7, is KAGVTQTPRYLIKTRGQQVTLSCSPISGHRSVSWYQQTPGQGLQFLFEYFSETQRNKGNFPGRFSGRQFSNSRSEMNVSTLELGDSALYLCASSTYDPDYEQYFGPGTRLTVT.

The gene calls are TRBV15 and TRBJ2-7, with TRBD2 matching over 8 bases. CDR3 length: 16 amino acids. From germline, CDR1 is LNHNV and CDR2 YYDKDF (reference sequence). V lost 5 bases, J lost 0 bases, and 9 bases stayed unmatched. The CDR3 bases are TGTGCCACCAGCCGGGGGGGTACAGGGCGCTCCTACGAGCAGTACTTC. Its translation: CATSRGGTGRSYEQYF.

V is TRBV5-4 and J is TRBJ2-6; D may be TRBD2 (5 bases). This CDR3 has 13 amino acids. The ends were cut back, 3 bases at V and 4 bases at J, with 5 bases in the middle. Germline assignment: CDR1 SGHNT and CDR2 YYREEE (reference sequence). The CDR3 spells CASSSGGANVLTF. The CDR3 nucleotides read TGTGCCAGCAGCTCGGGGGGGGCCAACGTCCTGACTTTC.

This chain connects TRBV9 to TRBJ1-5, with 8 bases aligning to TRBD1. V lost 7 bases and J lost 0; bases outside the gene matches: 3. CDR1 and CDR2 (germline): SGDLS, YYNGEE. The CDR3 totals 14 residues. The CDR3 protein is CASSQGASNQPQHF. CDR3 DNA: TGTGCCAGCTCGCAGGGGGCTAGCAATCAGCCCCAGCATTTT.

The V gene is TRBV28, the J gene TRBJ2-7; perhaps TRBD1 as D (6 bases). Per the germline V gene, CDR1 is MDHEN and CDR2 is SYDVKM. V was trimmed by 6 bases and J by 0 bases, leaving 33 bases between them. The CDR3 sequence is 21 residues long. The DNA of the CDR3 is TGTGCCAGCAGCCCAACGATAACGGACAGCCGTTACATTATCAGCTCCTACGAGCAGTACTTC. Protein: CASSPTITDSRYIISSYEQYF.

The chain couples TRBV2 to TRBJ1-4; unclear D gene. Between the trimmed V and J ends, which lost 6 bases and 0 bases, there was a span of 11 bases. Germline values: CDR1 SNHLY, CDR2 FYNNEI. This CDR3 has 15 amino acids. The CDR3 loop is CASSGILSTNEKLFF. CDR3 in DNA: TGTGCCAGCAGCGGGATACTCTCAACTAATGAAAAACTGTTTTTT. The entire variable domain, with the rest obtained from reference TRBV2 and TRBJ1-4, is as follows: EPEVTQTPSHQVTQMGQEVILRCVPISNHLYFYWYRQILGQKVEFLVSFYNNEISEKSEIFDDQFSVERPDGSNFTLKIRSTKLEDSAMYFCASSGILSTNEKLFFGSGTQLSVL.

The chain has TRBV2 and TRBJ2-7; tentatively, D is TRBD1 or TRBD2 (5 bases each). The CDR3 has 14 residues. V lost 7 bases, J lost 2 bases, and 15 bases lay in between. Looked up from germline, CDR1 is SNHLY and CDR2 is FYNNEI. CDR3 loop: CASMSGDLPYEQYF. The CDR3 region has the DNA TGTGCCAGCATGTCCGGGGACCTTCCCTACGAGCAGTACTTC.

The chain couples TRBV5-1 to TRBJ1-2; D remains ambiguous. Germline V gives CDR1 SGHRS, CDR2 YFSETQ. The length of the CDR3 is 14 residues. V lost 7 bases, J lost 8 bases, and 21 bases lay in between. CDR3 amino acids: CASSRAEFEGGYTF. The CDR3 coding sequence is TGCGCCAGCTCCCGAGCTGAGTTCGAAGGCGGCTACACCTTC.

The CDR3: CATSRDRASGRDTQYF. The CDR3, as DNA: TGTGCCACCAGCAGAGATAGGGCTAGCGGGAGAGATACGCAGTATTTT. The chain combines TRBV15 with TRBJ2-3; 10 positions match TRBD2. Germline V gene data show CDR1 as LNHNV and CDR2 as YYDKDF (reference sequence). V dropped 0 bases and J dropped 5; count of bases not matched to a gene: 5. This CDR3 has 16 residues.

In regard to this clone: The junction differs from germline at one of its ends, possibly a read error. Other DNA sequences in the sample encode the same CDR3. The CDR3 here is CASSPSGDYGYTF. CDR3 bases: TGTGCCAGCAGTCCCAGCGGGGACTACGGCTACACCTTC. This sequence joins TRBV6-6 and TRBJ1-2; TRBD1 might be the D (5 bases). Germline V CDR1 and CDR2: MNHNY, SVGAGI (reference sequence). This CDR3 comprises 13 residues.

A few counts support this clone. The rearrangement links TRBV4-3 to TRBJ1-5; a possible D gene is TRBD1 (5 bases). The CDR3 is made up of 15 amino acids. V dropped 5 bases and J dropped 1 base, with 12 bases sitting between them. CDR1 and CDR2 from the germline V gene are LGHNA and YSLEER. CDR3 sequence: CASSVRVGSNQPQHF. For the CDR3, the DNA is TGCGCCAGCAGCGTCAGGGTAGGAAGCAATCAGCCCCAGCATTTT.